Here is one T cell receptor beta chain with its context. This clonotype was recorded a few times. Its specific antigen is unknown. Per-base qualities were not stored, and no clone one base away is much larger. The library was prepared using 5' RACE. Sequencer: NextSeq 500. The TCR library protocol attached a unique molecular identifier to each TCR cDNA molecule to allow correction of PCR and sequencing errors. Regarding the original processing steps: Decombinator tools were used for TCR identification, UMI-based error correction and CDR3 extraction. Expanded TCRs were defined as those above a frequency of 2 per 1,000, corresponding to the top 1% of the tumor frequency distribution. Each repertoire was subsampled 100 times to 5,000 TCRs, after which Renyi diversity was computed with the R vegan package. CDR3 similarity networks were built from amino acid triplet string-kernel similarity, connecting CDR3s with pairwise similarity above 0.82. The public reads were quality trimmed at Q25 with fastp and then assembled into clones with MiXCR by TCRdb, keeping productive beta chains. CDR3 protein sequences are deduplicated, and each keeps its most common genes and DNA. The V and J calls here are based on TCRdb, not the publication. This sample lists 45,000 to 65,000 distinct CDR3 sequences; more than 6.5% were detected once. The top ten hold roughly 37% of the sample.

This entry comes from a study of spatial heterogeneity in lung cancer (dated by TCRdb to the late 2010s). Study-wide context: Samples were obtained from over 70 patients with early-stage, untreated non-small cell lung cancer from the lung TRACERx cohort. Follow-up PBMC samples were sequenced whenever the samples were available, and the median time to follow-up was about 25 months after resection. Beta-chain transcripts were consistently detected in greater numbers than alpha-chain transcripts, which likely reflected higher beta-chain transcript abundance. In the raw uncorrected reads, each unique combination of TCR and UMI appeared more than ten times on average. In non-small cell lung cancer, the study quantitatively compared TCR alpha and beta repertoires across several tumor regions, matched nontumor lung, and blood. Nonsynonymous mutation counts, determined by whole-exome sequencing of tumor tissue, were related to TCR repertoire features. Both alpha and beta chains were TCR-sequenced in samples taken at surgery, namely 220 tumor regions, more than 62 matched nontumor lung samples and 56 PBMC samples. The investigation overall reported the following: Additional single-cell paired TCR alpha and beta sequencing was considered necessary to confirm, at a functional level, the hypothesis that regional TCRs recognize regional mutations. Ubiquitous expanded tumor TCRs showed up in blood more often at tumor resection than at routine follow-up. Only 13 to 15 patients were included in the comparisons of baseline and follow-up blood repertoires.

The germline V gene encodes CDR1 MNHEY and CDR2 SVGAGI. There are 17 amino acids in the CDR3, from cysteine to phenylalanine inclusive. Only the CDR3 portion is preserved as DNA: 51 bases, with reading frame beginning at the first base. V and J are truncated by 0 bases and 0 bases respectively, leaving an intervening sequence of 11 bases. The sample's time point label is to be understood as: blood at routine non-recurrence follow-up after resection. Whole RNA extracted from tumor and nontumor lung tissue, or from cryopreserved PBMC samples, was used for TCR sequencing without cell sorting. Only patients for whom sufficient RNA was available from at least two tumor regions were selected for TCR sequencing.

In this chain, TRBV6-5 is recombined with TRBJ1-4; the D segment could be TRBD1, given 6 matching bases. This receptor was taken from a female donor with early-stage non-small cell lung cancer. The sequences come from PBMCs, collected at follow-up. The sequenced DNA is TGTGCCAGCAGTTACTCTCGGACAGCAGCAACTAATGAAAAACTGTTTTTT. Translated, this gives CASSYSRTAATNEKLFF.